The 25 T cell receptor beta chains in this list originate from one sample, sequenced in a study of beta chain features in type 1 diabetes. Since all of the isolated RNA was reverse transcribed, expressed TCRB transcripts were what got sequenced. Using immunoSEQ multiplex PCR, the repertoire was profiled, and TCRdb retains in-frame clones only, with some absent. The sample lists 200,000 to 300,000 clones, roughly 21% seen once, with around 0.029% in the top ten. Their cognate antigens are unknown. Study-level points and caveats: When Type 1 diabetes patients were examined, their TCRB CDR3s proved moderately but significantly shorter in all four CD4+ subsets.

Source material: naive CD4+ T cells from blood. Receptor source: a woman aged 40 to 50 with type 1 diabetes.

This clone has only one observation. The rearrangement uses TRBV4-2 and TRBJ1-2; 8 bases align to TRBD1. The germline gives CDR1 LGHNA, CDR2 YNFKEQ. The junction had 4 bases not matched to a gene; V was cut back by 3 bases and J by 7 bases. This CDR3 has 13 residues. The CDR3 sequence is CASSQGTGGGYTF. CDR3 DNA: TGTGCCAGCAGCCAGGGGACAGGAGGTGGCTACACCTTC.

The gene calls are TRBV4-3 and TRBJ2-1; 9 positions match TRBD2. The CDR3 extends over 16 amino acids. With V trimmed by 2 bases and J by 7 bases, 9 bases remained unmatched. Per the germline V gene, CDR1 is LGHNA and CDR2 is YSLEER. The CDR3 sequence: CASSQLPSGIGNEQFF. In DNA form, the CDR3 reads TGCGCCAGCAGCCAATTGCCTAGCGGGATTGGGAATGAGCAGTTCTTC.

The V call is TRBV28, the J call TRBJ2-7, with D perhaps matching TRBD1 (6 bases). This CDR3 is built from 14 residues. Deletions cut 2 bases from V and 5 bases from J, with 13 bases between. Germline lookup yields CDR1 MDHEN and CDR2 SYDVKM. Here the CDR3 DNA reads TGTGCCAGCAGTTTACTGGACAGAGCCCACGAGCAGTACTTC. Amino acid sequence: CASSLLDRAHEQYF. Variable domain in full (rest from reference TRBV28 and TRBJ2-7): DVKVTQSSRYLVKRTGEKVFLECVQDMDHENMFWYRQDPGLGLRLIYFSYDVKMKEKGDIPEGYSVSREKKERFSLILESASTNQTSMYLCASSLLDRAHEQYFGPGTRLTVT.

This chain connects TRBV6-5 to TRBJ2-1; D possibly corresponds to TRBD1 (6 bases). This CDR3 is built from 16 residues. Germline CDR1 is MNHEY and CDR2 is SVGAGI. Trimming pared 4 bases from V and 4 bases from J, leaving 17 bases between. CDR3 in amino acids: CASSLTRGTTYNEQFF. In DNA, the CDR3 is TGTGCCAGCAGTTTAACCAGGGGAACGACTTACAATGAGCAGTTCTTC.

This clone was recorded a few times. The V call is TRBV9, the J call TRBJ2-1, with TRBD2 identical over 8 bases. Germline CDR1 SGDLS, CDR2 YYNGEE. The CDR3 runs 15 residues. V trimming: 5 bases; J trimming: 4 bases; junction bases outside the gene matches: 8. In nucleotides, the CDR3 is TGTGCCAGCAGTCTTACTAGCGGCACTTACAATGAGCAGTTCTTC. As protein: CASSLTSGTYNEQFF.

The chain combines TRBV7-9 with TRBJ1-4; a possible D gene is TRBD1 (6 bases). The CDR3 covers 13 residues. The germline CDR1 and CDR2 sequences are SEHNR and FQNEAQ (reference sequence). Deletions cut 5 bases from V and 7 bases from J, with 11 bases between. CDR3 protein: CASSPPGVEKLFF. The CDR3 DNA sequence: TGTGCCAGCAGCCCTCCAGGGGTTGAAAAACTGTTTTTT.

This clone was counted between two and nine times. This chain links TRBV19 with TRBJ2-1; 13 nucleotides agree with TRBD2. The length of the CDR3 is 16 residues. The germline V gene encodes CDR1 LNHDA and CDR2 SQIVND (reference sequence). J lost 4 bases, V lost 8 bases, and 8 bases had no gene match. CDR3 residues: CASGSRTSGSYNEQFF. CDR3 in DNA: TGTGCCAGTGGATCGCGGACTAGCGGGAGTTACAATGAGCAGTTCTTC.

This clone occurred a few times. One end of the junction fails to match germline, which may point to a read error. This CDR3 is CASSHGAGNEQYF. CDR3 coding DNA: TGCGCCAGCAGCCATGGGGCGGGGAACGAGCAGTACTTC. V usage is TRBV5-4 and J usage is TRBJ2-7; D may be TRBD2 (6 bases). The CDR3 runs 13 residues. Germline assignment: CDR1 SGHNT and CDR2 YYREEE (reference sequence).

The table lists this clone with a few counts. The V gene is TRBV4-3, the J gene TRBJ2-1, with TRBD2 identical over 7 bases. The CDR3 length is 15 residues. Unmatched junction bases numbered 8, after V lost 4 bases and J lost 5 bases. The V gene's germline CDR1 is LGHNA and CDR2 YSLEER. The CDR3 spells CASSLGEGLNNEQFF. CDR3 DNA sequence: TGCGCCAGCAGCCTCGGGGAGGGCCTGAACAATGAGCAGTTCTTC.

The genes are TRBV5-1 and TRBJ2-3, with 11 bases aligning to TRBD2. With V trimmed by 4 bases and J by 1 base, 5 bases remained unmatched. There are 16 residues in the CDR3. Germline loops: CDR1 SGHRS, CDR2 YFSETQ. For the CDR3, the DNA is TGCGCCAGCAGCATTGTAGCGGGAGGGCGCACAGATACGCAGTATTTT. As protein: CASSIVAGGRTDTQYF.

This clone showed up just once. This chain joins TRBV30 and TRBJ2-5, with TRBD2 identical over 10 bases. This CDR3 comprises 13 residues. Germline V gene lookup returns CDR1 GTSNPN and CDR2 SVGIG (reference sequence). The CDR3 DNA reads TGTGGGGGGACGCTAGCGGGAGAGGAGACCCAGTACTTC. Its protein is CGGTLAGEETQYF. The full variable domain, its missing parts supplied by reference TRBV30 and TRBJ2-5, is SQTIHQWPATLVQPVGSPLSLECTVEGTSNPNLYWYRQAAGRGLQLLFYSVGIGQISSEVPQNLSASRPQDRQFILSSKKLLLSDSGFYLCGGTLAGEETQYFGPGTRLLVL.

This chain joins TRBV15 and TRBJ2-3, with D tentatively TRBD2 (6 bases). The CDR3 runs 13 residues. Looked up from germline, CDR1 is LNHNV and CDR2 is YYDKDF (reference sequence). Trimming took 7 bases from V and 0 from J, leaving 8 bases between them. CDR3 DNA: TGTGCCACCACTGGACTAAGCACAGATACGCAGTATTTT. It yields the protein CATTGLSTDTQYF.

The chain employs TRBV6-6 and TRBJ1-2; possible D gene TRBD1, 6 bases. From germline, CDR1 is MNHNY and CDR2 SVGAGI (reference sequence). The CDR3 covers 12 residues. The ends were cut back, 6 bases at V and 8 bases at J, with 13 bases in the middle. CDR3 sequence: CASRPRGNGYTF. The CDR3, as DNA: TGTGCCAGCAGACCCAGGGGAAACGGCTACACCTTC.

This clone was detected a few times. This specimen includes other DNA sequences encoding the same CDR3. The chain combines TRBV5-1 with TRBJ1-5; no reliable D call. The CDR3 is made up of 15 amino acids. Germline lookup yields CDR1 SGHRS and CDR2 YFSETQ. V was shortened by 0 bases and J by 6 bases, with 13 bases between the two germline ends. The CDR3 reads CASSLVGGGGQPQHF. The DNA of the CDR3 is TGCGCCAGCAGCTTGGTGGGTGGCGGTGGTCAGCCCCAGCATTTT. The variable domain in full, completed from reference TRBV5-1 and TRBJ1-5, reads KAGVTQTPRYLIKTRGQQVTLSCSPISGHRSVSWYQQTPGQGLQFLFEYFSETQRNKGNFPGRFSGRQFSNSRSEMNVSTLELGDSALYLCASSLVGGGGQPQHFGDGTRLSIL.

CDR3 amino acids: CASSSLEGQTFWAQYF. The CDR3 region has the DNA TGTGCCAGCAGTTCCCTCGAAGGACAAACGTTCTGGGCCCAGTACTTC. The chain combines TRBV28 with TRBJ2-5, with D possibly TRBD1 on 5 matching bases. The germline V and J ends were trimmed by 4 bases and 9 bases, with 24 bases remaining between them. The CDR3 has 16 residues. The germline CDR1 and CDR2 sequences are MDHEN and SYDVKM. Full variable domain (missing parts from reference TRBV28 and TRBJ2-5): DVKVTQSSRYLVKRTGEKVFLECVQDMDHENMFWYRQDPGLGLRLIYFSYDVKMKEKGDIPEGYSVSREKKERFSLILESASTNQTSMYLCASSSLEGQTFWAQYFGPGTRLLVL.

V usage is TRBV2 and J usage is TRBJ2-3; 11 bases are a match to TRBD2. V dropped 3 bases and J dropped 1; count of bases not matched to a gene: 9. Germline CDR1 SNHLY, CDR2 FYNNEI. The CDR3 consists of 18 residues. CDR3 nucleotide sequence: TGTGCCAGCAGTGATGAGGTGGAGGGACTAGCGGGCACAGATACGCAGTATTTT. Its protein product is CASSDEVEGLAGTDTQYF. Using reference TRBV2 and TRBJ2-3 for the parts outside the CDR3, the full variable domain is EPEVTQTPSHQVTQMGQEVILRCVPISNHLYFYWYRQILGQKVEFLVSFYNNEISEKSEIFDDQFSVERPDGSNFTLKIRSTKLEDSAMYFCASSDEVEGLAGTDTQYFGPGTRLTVL.

The genes are TRBV2 and TRBJ1-1; the D is unclear. There are 12 residues in the CDR3. Germline V gives CDR1 SNHLY, CDR2 FYNNEI. Trimming shortened V by 6 bases and J by 0 bases, and 5 bases separated the two germline ends. CDR3 in DNA: TGTGCCAGCAGACTTATGAACACTGAAGCTTTCTTT. This encodes CASRLMNTEAFF. The whole variable domain, filled in from reference TRBV2 and TRBJ1-1, reads EPEVTQTPSHQVTQMGQEVILRCVPISNHLYFYWYRQILGQKVEFLVSFYNNEISEKSEIFDDQFSVERPDGSNFTLKIRSTKLEDSAMYFCASRLMNTEAFFGQGTRLTVV.

This clone was counted only a few times. The chain couples TRBV6-5 to TRBJ2-7, with 8 bases lining up with TRBD1. The CDR3 totals 15 residues. The junction had 9 bases not matched to a gene; V was cut back by 5 bases and J by 3 bases. CDR1 is MNHEY and CDR2 is SVGAGI in the germline V gene. The DNA of the CDR3 is TGTGCCAGCAGTCCTGGACAGGGTGGTTTCTACGAGCAGTACTTC. This encodes CASSPGQGGFYEQYF.

This clone showed up just a few times. The chain couples TRBV28 to TRBJ1-6; weak D call: TRBD1 (6 bases). The CDR3 spans 15 residues. V was shortened by 6 bases and J by 7 bases, with 16 bases between the two germline ends. Germline V lookup: CDR1 MDHEN, CDR2 SYDVKM. The chain's CDR3 is CASRESDRRNSPLHF. The CDR3 nucleotides are TGTGCCAGCAGGGAGAGCGACAGGAGGAATTCACCCCTCCACTTT.

The table lists this clone with a few counts. The chain links TRBV9 to TRBJ1-4; D is unresolved. Germline CDR1 SGDLS, CDR2 YYNGEE. The CDR3 spans 14 residues. Trimming shortened V by 3 bases and J by 7 bases, and 13 bases separated the two germline ends. CDR3 in DNA: TGTGCCAGCAGCGAGAGGAGTGGGAGTGAAAAACTGTTTTTT. Protein: CASSERSGSEKLFF.

This clone was seen more than once but under ten times. The rearrangement joins TRBV9 to TRBJ2-1, with 15 positions matching TRBD2. In germline, CDR1 is SGDLS, CDR2 YYNGEE. V lost 4 bases and J lost 10; bases outside the gene matches: 9. The CDR3 consists of 16 residues. As DNA, the CDR3 is TGTGCCAGCAGCCTAGGACTAGCGGGAGGGCCCCGAGAGCAGTTCTTC. Translating it yields CASSLGLAGGPREQFF. Full variable domain (rest looked up from reference TRBV9 and TRBJ2-1): DSGVTQTPKHLITATGQRVTLRCSPRSGDLSVYWYQQSLDQGLQFLIQYYNGEERAKGNILERFSAQQFPDLHSELNLSSLELGDSALYFCASSLGLAGGPREQFFGPGTRLTVL.

This clone was detected a few times. J is TRBJ2-3 and V is TRBV6-5; D gene unclear. The CDR3 is 16 amino acids. CDR1 is MNHEY, CDR2 SVGAGI, per germline. The ends were cut back, 0 bases at V and 2 bases at J, with 12 bases in the middle. Here the CDR3 DNA reads TGTGCCAGCAGTTACTCTACGCACGGGTACACAGATACGCAGTATTTT. Its translation: CASSYSTHGYTDTQYF.

The rearrangement links TRBV18 to TRBJ1-2; D not certain. The ends were cut back, 6 bases at V and 0 bases at J, with 11 bases in the middle. The germline V gene encodes CDR1 KGHSH and CDR2 LQKENI. The length of the CDR3 is 14 residues. As DNA, the CDR3 is TGTGCCAGCTCCCCCGACACGGCTAACTATGGCTACACCTTC. Translation: CASSPDTANYGYTF.

This clone has just a few counts. This chain connects TRBV28 to TRBJ2-5; D might be TRBD2 (5 bases). Germline CDR1 is MDHEN and CDR2 is SYDVKM. The V end lost 5 bases, the J end lost 2 bases, and 12 bases lay between the germline ends. The CDR3 length is 14 residues. The CDR3 DNA reads TGTGCCAGCAGTACAGCCTCGGGACAAGAGACCCAGTACTTC. This encodes CASSTASGQETQYF.

CDR3 sequence (DNA): TGTGCCAGCCTGCCGCGCGGGGGAACCTACAATGAGCAGTTCTTC. Protein product: CASLPRGGTYNEQFF. The V gene is TRBV5-4, the J gene TRBJ2-1; TRBD2 aligns across 7 bases. Unmatched junction bases numbered 9, after V lost 7 bases and J lost 2 bases. The CDR3 contains 15 residues. The germline gives CDR1 SGHNT, CDR2 YYREEE (reference sequence).